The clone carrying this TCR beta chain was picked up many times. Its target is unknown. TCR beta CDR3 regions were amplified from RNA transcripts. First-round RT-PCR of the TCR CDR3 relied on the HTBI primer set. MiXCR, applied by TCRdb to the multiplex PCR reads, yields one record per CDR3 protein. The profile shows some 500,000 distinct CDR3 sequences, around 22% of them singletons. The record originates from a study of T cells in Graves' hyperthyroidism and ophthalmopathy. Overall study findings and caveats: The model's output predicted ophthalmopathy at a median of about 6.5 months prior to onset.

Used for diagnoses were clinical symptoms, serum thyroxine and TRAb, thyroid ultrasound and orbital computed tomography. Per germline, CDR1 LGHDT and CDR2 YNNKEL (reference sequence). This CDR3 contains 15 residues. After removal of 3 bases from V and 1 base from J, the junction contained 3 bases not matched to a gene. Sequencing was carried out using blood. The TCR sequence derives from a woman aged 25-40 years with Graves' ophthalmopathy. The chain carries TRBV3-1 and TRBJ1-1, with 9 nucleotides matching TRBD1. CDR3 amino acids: CASSQGQGENTEAFF. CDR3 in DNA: TGTGCCAGCAGCCAGGGACAGGGCGAGAACACTGAAGCTTTCTTT.